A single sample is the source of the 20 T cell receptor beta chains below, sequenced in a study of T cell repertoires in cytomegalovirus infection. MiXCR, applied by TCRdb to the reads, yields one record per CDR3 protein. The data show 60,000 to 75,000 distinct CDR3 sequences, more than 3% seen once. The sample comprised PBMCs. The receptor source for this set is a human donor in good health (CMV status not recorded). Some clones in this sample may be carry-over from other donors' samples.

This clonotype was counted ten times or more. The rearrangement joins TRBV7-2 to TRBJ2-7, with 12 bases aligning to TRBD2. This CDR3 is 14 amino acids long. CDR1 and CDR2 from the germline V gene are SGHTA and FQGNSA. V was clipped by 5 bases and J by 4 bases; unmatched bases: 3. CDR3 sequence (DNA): TGTGCCAGCAGCCGGACTAGCGGGGCTTACGAGCAGTACTTC. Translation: CASSRTSGAYEQYF.

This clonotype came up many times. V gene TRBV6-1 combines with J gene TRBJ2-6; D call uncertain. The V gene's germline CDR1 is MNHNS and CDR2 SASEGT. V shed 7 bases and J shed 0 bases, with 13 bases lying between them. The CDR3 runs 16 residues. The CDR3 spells CASKTTKGSGANVLTF. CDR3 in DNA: TGTGCCAGCAAGACGACAAAAGGCTCTGGGGCCAACGTCCTGACTTTC.

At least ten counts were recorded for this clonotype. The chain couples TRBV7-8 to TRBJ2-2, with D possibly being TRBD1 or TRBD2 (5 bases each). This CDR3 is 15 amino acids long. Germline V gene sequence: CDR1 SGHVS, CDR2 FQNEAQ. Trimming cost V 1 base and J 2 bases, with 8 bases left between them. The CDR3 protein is CASSLGGINTGELFF. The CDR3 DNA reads TGTGCCAGCAGCTTAGGGGGGATAAACACCGGGGAGCTGTTTTTT.

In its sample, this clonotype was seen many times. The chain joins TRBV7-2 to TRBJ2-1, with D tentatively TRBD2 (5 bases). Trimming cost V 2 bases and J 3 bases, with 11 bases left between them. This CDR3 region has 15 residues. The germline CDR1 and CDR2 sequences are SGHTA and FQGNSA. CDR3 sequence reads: CASSLTPAGYNEQFF. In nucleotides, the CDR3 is TGTGCCAGCAGCTTAACCCCGGCGGGCTACAATGAGCAGTTCTTC.

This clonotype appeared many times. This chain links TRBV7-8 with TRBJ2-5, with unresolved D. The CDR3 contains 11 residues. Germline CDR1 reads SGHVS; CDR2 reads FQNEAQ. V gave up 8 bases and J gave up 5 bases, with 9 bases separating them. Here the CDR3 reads CASSMTETQYF. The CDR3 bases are TGTGCCAGCTCCATGACGGAGACCCAGTACTTC. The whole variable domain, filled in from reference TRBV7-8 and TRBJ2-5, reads GAGVSQSPRYKVAKRGQDVALRCDPISGHVSLFWYQQALGQGPEFLTYFQNEAQLDKSGLPSDRFFAERPEGSVSTLKIQRTQQEDSAVYLCASSMTETQYFGPGTRLLVL.

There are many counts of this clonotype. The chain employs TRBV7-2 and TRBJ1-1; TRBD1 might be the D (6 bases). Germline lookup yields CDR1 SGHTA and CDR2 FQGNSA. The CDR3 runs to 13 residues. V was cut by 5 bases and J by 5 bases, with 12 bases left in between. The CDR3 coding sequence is TGTGCCAGCAGCCTAAAGGGGGGGACTGAAGCTTTCTTT. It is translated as CASSLKGGTEAFF.

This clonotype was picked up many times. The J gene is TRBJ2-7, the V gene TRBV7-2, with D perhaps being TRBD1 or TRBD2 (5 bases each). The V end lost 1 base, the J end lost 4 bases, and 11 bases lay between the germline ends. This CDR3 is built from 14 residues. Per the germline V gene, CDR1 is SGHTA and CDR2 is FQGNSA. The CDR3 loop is CASSLGGSRYEQYF. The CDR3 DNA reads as TGTGCCAGCAGCTTAGGGGGGAGTAGGTACGAGCAGTACTTC.

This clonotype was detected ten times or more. The chain's CDR3 is CASSLWAGGHPPGEQYF. CDR3 bases: TGCGCCAGCAGCCTTTGGGCGGGGGGACACCCACCTGGAGAGCAGTACTTC. The chain is built from TRBV4-3 and TRBJ2-7; 8 bases fit TRBD2. The CDR3 consists of 17 residues. Trimming cost V 4 bases and J 7 bases; bases outside gene matches: 18. The germline CDR1 and CDR2 sequences are LGHNA and YSLEER.

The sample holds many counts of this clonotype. The chain's CDR3 is CASSTGVNYGYTF. The DNA of the CDR3 is TGTGCCAGCAGTACAGGGGTTAACTATGGCTACACCTTC. This rearrangement joins TRBV6-6 to TRBJ1-2, with 7 bases aligning to TRBD1. From germline, CDR1 is MNHNY and CDR2 SVGAGI (reference sequence). This CDR3 contains 13 residues. Losses at the gene ends were 5 bases for V and 1 base for J; bases not matched to a gene: 1.

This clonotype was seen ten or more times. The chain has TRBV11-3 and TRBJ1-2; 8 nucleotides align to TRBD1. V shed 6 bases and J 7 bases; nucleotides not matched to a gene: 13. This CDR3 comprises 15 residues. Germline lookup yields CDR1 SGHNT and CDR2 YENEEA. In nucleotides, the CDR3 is TGTGCCAGCAGTTCGGGACAGGTTGAAGGGTCTGGCTACACCTTC. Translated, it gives CASSSGQVEGSGYTF.

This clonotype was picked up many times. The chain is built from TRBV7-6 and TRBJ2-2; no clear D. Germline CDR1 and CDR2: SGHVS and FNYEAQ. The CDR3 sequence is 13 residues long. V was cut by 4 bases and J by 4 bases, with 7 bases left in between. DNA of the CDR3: TGTGCCAGCAGCTCCGGATTCACCGGGGAGCTGTTTTTT. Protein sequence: CASSSGFTGELFF.

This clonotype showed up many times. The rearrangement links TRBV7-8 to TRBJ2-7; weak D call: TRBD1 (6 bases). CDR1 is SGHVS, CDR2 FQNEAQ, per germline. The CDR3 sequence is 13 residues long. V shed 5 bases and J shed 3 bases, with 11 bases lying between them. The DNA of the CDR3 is TGTGCCAGCAGCCGCGGACAGAACTACGAGCAGTACTTC. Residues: CASSRGQNYEQYF.

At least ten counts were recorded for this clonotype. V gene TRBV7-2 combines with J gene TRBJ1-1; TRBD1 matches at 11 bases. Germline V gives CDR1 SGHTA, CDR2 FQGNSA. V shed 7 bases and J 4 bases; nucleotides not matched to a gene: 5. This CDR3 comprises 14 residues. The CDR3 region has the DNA TGTGCCAGCACCGGACAGGGGGCCGTCACTGAAGCTTTCTTT. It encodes CASTGQGAVTEAFF.

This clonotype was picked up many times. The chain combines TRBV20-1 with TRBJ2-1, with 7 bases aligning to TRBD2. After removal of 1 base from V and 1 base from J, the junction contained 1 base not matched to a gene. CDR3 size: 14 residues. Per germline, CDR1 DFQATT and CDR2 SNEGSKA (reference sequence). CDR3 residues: CSARGGRSYNEQFF. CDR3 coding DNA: TGCAGTGCTAGAGGCGGGAGATCCTACAATGAGCAGTTCTTC.

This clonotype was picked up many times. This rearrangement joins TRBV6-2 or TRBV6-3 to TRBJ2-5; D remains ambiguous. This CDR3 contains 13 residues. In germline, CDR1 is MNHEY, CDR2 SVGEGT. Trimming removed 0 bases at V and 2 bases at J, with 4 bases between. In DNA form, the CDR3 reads TGTGCCAGCAGTTACTCGTGGCAAGAGACCCAGTACTTC. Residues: CASSYSWQETQYF.

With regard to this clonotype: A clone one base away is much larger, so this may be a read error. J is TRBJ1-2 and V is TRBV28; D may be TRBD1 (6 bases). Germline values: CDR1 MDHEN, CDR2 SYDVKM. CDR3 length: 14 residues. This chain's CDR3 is CTSSYRASNYGYTF. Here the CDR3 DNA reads TGTACCAGCAGCTACAGGGCTTCTAACTATGGCTACACCTTC.

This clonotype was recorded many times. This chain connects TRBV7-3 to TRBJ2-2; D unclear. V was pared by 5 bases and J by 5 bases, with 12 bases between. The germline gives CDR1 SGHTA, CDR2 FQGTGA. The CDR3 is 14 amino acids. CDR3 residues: CASSLVVGTGELFF. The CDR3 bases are TGTGCCAGCAGCCTTGTAGTGGGGACCGGGGAGCTGTTTTTT.

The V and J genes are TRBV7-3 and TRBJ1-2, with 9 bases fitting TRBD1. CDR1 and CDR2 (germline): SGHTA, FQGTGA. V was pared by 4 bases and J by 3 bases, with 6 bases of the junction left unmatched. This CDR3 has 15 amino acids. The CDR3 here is CASSSGDREYYGYTF. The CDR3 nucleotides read TGTGCCAGCAGCTCCGGGGACAGGGAGTACTATGGCTACACCTTC.

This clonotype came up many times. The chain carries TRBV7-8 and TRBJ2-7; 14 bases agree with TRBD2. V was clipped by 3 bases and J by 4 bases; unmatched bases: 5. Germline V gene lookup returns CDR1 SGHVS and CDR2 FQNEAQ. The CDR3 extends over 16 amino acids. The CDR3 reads CASSFGTSGRIYEQYF. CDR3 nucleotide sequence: TGTGCCAGCAGCTTCGGGACTAGCGGGAGAATTTACGAGCAGTACTTC.

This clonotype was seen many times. The chain's CDR3 is CASSLGAGGTGELFF. CDR3 bases: TGTGCCAGCAGCTTAGGGGCCGGGGGCACCGGGGAGCTGTTTTTT. The V and J genes are TRBV7-2 and TRBJ2-2, with D tentatively TRBD2 (6 bases). This CDR3 has 15 amino acids. Germline CDR1 is SGHTA and CDR2 is FQGNSA. V lost 1 base, J lost 4 bases, and 10 bases lay in between.